Shown below are 32 T cell receptor beta chains from a single sample sequenced in a study of shared clonotypes between healthy human individuals. Measured with immunoSEQ multiplex PCR; TCRdb has only the in-frame clones, and not every one. The table lists 1,500,000 or so clones, roughly 96% of them singletons, with roughly 1.2% in the top ten. Input material: naive CD4+ T cells sorted from blood. The subset: CD45RA+ positively selected. These receptors all come from a man younger than 40 in good health.

The chain has TRBV4-3 and TRBJ1-5; no reliable D call. The germline V and J ends were trimmed by 0 bases and 0 bases, with 6 bases remaining between them. The CDR3 covers 15 residues. Germline assignment: CDR1 LGHNA and CDR2 YSLEER. CDR3 region: CASSQEQSSNQPQHF. DNA for the CDR3: TGCGCCAGCAGCCAAGAGCAGAGTAGCAATCAGCCCCAGCATTTT.

V gene TRBV27 combines with J gene TRBJ2-5; 9 positions match TRBD1. The CDR3 has 15 residues. Germline CDR1 MNHEY, CDR2 SMNVEV (reference sequence). Trimming took 5 bases from V and 2 from J; bases not matched to a gene: 6. CDR3 DNA sequence: TGTGCCAGCAGTCACCCCGGACAGGGGCAAGAGACCCAGTACTTC. It translates to CASSHPGQGQETQYF.

This chain joins TRBV18 and TRBJ2-5; 7 bases are a match to TRBD2. The trim removed 1 base at V and 1 base at J, leaving 6 bases unmatched. Germline V gene sequence: CDR1 KGHSH, CDR2 LQKENI. The CDR3 has 16 residues. Here the CDR3 DNA reads TGTGCCAGCTCACCACTTCCTAGCGGTAGCCAAGAGACCCAGTACTTC. Residues: CASSPLPSGSQETQYF.

This chain uses TRBV2 with TRBJ1-3, with 9 bases identical to TRBD1. V was clipped by 5 bases and J by 3 bases; unmatched bases: 11. There are 17 residues in the CDR3. Germline loops: CDR1 SNHLY, CDR2 FYNNEI. The CDR3 loop is CASSSSAQGAGGNTIYF. In DNA, the CDR3 is TGTGCCAGCAGTTCCTCGGCACAGGGGGCGGGTGGAAACACCATATATTTT.

The genes are TRBV7-9 and TRBJ2-2; the match to TRBD2 covers 8 bases. Germline V CDR1 and CDR2: SEHNR, FQNEAQ (reference sequence). The CDR3 extends over 16 amino acids. V lost 1 base to trimming and J lost 5 bases; unmatched junction nucleotides: 6. DNA of the CDR3: TGTGCCAGCAGCTTAGAGGGACTAGACTTAACCGGGGAGCTGTTTTTT. Protein sequence: CASSLEGLDLTGELFF.

This clone was counted between two and nine times. The chain couples TRBV5-1 to TRBJ2-7; D gene ambiguous. The CDR3 spans 14 residues. Germline V gene sequence: CDR1 SGHRS, CDR2 YFSETQ. Trimming left V 4 bases short and J 2 bases short, with 13 bases between. The CDR3 loop is CASSQTVTAYEQYF. The CDR3 DNA sequence: TGCGCCAGCAGCCAAACAGTTACGGCCTACGAGCAGTACTTC.

The sample holds one count of this clone. The chain has TRBV11-2 and TRBJ2-1, with D tentatively TRBD2 (6 bases). Trimming left V 5 bases short and J 3 bases short, with 14 bases between. The CDR3 extends over 15 amino acids. Germline assignment: CDR1 SGHAT and CDR2 FQNNGV. CDR3 sequence (DNA): TGTGCCAGCAGCCCTGTGGCGGGGAGCTACAATGAGCAGTTCTTC. It specifies CASSPVAGSYNEQFF. Using reference TRBV11-2 and TRBJ2-1 for the parts outside the CDR3, the full variable domain is EAGVAQSPRYKIIEKRQSVAFWCNPISGHATLYWYQQILGQGPKLLIQFQNNGVVDDSQLPKDRFSAERLKGVDSTLKIQPAKLEDSAVYLCASSPVAGSYNEQFFGPGTRLTVL.

This clone appeared once. The V and J genes are TRBV18 and TRBJ1-2, with TRBD1 as a possible D gene (6 bases). The CDR3 sequence is 17 residues long. Germline V gives CDR1 KGHSH, CDR2 LQKENI. Deletions cut 2 bases from V and 2 bases from J, with 18 bases between. CDR3 DNA: TGTGCCAGCTCACCAAATACAGGGACCTTTTCCAACTATGGCTACACCTTC. It is translated as CASSPNTGTFSNYGYTF.

This clone was observed a single time. Distinct nucleotide sequences in the sample also encode this CDR3. The rearrangement links TRBV18 to TRBJ1-1; D gene unclear. In germline, CDR1 is KGHSH, CDR2 LQKENI. V was pared by 3 bases and J by 1 base, with 6 bases between. The CDR3 runs 13 residues. As DNA, the CDR3 is TGTGCCAGCTCACCTCTGGGGAACACTGAAGCTTTCTTT. Residues: CASSPLGNTEAFF.

The chain recombines TRBV19 with TRBJ2-7, with TRBD1 identical over 8 bases. CDR1 is LNHDA, CDR2 SQIVND, per germline (reference sequence). Unmatched junction bases numbered 9, after V lost 5 bases and J lost 0 bases. CDR3 length: 16 amino acids. In DNA form, the CDR3 reads TGTGCCAGTAGTCCCCGGACAGGGAGTCTCTCCTACGAGCAGTACTTC. Its protein product is CASSPRTGSLSYEQYF.

The chain employs TRBV10-3 and TRBJ2-1, with 10 positions matching TRBD1. The ends lost 0 bases at V and 0 bases at J; junction bases unmatched: 14. The germline CDR1 and CDR2 sequences are ENHRY and SYGVKD. This CDR3 spans 21 amino acids. CDR3 in amino acids: CAISESMIPGQGIPSYNEQFF. DNA for the CDR3: TGTGCCATCAGTGAGTCGATGATCCCGGGACAGGGGATCCCCTCCTACAATGAGCAGTTCTTC.

The chain employs TRBV29-1 and TRBJ2-7; D gene unclear. Between the trimmed V and J ends, which lost 4 bases and 0 bases, there was a span of 13 bases. Germline V gene lookup returns CDR1 SQVTM and CDR2 ANQGSEA. The CDR3 is 14 amino acids. CDR3 amino acids: CSVVGPRGSYEQYF. Here the CDR3 DNA reads TGCAGCGTTGTGGGCCCCAGAGGCTCCTACGAGCAGTACTTC.

The chain carries TRBV6-4 and TRBJ2-3; 9 bases are a match to TRBD2. This CDR3 has 16 amino acids. Germline V gene lookup returns CDR1 MRHNA and CDR2 SNTAGT. V gave up 0 bases and J gave up 5 bases; unmatched junction bases: 6. CDR3 in DNA: TGTGCCAGCAGTGACTCGGCGGGAGGGAGAGGAGATACGCAGTATTTT. Translated: CASSDSAGGRGDTQYF.

The J gene is TRBJ2-7, the V gene TRBV6-5; D is possibly TRBD2 (6 bases). Trimming removed 4 bases from V and 3 bases from J, with 16 bases in between. In germline, CDR1 is MNHEY, CDR2 SVGAGI. The CDR3 has 15 residues. Here the CDR3 reads CASSSGLGASYEQYF. In DNA form, the CDR3 reads TGTGCCAGCAGTTCGGGACTGGGTGCAAGCTACGAGCAGTACTTC.

V usage is TRBV6-1 and J usage is TRBJ2-7, with D possibly being TRBD2 (6 bases). Germline values: CDR1 MNHNS, CDR2 SASEGT. The CDR3 consists of 15 residues. V shed 2 bases and J shed 1 base, with 12 bases lying between them. Here the CDR3 DNA reads TGTGCCAGCAGTGAATGGAGGGATGGGTCCTACGAGCAGTACTTC. Protein sequence: CASSEWRDGSYEQYF.

The rearrangement links TRBV2 to TRBJ2-1, with D possibly called TRBD1 or TRBD2 (5 bases each). V lost 10 bases, J lost 12 bases, and 22 bases lay in between. The CDR3 contains 13 residues. Germline V gene data show CDR1 as SNHLY and CDR2 as FYNNEI. The CDR3 spells CATLGGFWSVQFF. CDR3 sequence (DNA): TGTGCCACCCTTGGGGGATTCTGGTCTGTGCAGTTCTTC.

The count of this clone is one. The V call is TRBV29-1, the J call TRBJ2-1; D may be TRBD2 (6 bases). The CDR3 extends over 14 amino acids. Germline V CDR1 and CDR2: SQVTM, ANQGSEA. Between the trimmed V and J ends, which lost 4 bases and 6 bases, there was a span of 16 bases. CDR3 protein: CSVAGRRDLNEQFF. The DNA for the CDR3 is TGCAGCGTTGCGGGTAGGAGGGATCTCAATGAGCAGTTCTTC.

The chain employs TRBV11-3 and TRBJ2-5; D not resolved. Trimming took 5 bases from V and 4 from J, leaving 11 bases between them. Germline values: CDR1 SGHNT, CDR2 YENEEA. This CDR3 comprises 13 residues. CDR3 sequence: CASSPRWGETQYF. The CDR3 DNA is TGTGCCAGCAGCCCGCGGTGGGGAGAGACCCAGTACTTC.

On this clone: Other nucleotide sequences from this sample produce the same CDR3. This chain connects TRBV10-3 to TRBJ2-7; D gene unclear. Germline V gives CDR1 ENHRY, CDR2 SYGVKD. Trimming left V 4 bases short and J 7 bases short, with 8 bases between. The CDR3 totals 11 residues. The chain's CDR3 is CAISGLREQYF. CDR3 nucleotide sequence: TGTGCCATCAGTGGACTTCGGGAGCAGTACTTC.

This chain links TRBV6-6 with TRBJ2-1, with a possible D match to TRBD2 (6 bases). CDR1 is MNHNY and CDR2 is SVGAGI in the germline V gene (reference sequence). There are 11 residues in the CDR3. V was pared by 7 bases and J by 7 bases, with 8 bases between. CDR3 DNA sequence: TGTGCCAGCAACGGGAGAAATGAGCAGTTCTTC. Translated: CASNGRNEQFF.

The V gene is TRBV4-3, the J gene TRBJ1-4, with 7 bases matching TRBD1. The CDR3 is made up of 18 amino acids. After removal of 0 bases from V and 0 bases from J, the junction contained 7 bases not matched to a gene. From germline, CDR1 is LGHNA and CDR2 YSLEER. CDR3 coding DNA: TGCGCCAGCAGCCAAGACCCCAGGGGGACGGCAACTAATGAAAAACTGTTTTTT. Amino acid sequence: CASSQDPRGTATNEKLFF.

This rearrangement joins TRBV25-1 to TRBJ1-2; D unclear. This CDR3 has 14 residues. V lost 7 bases and J lost 3, with 15 bases in between. Germline V gene data show CDR1 as MGHDK and CDR2 as SYGVNS. As DNA, the CDR3 is TGTGCCAGCAACCTGGGCCCTCCCGACTATGGCTACACCTTC. Amino acids: CASNLGPPDYGYTF.

In its sample, this clone was seen once. The chain has TRBV15 and TRBJ1-1; 8 bases map to TRBD1. The V gene's germline CDR1 is LNHNV and CDR2 YYDKDF (reference sequence). This CDR3 is 18 amino acids long. Unmatched junction bases numbered 13, after V lost 1 base and J lost 3 bases. The CDR3 DNA reads TGTGCCACCAGCAGAGGAGGGACAGGCCTGGGTTCGGACACTGAAGCTTTCTTT. Its translation is CATSRGGTGLGSDTEAFF.

The gene calls are TRBV18 and TRBJ2-2; D might be TRBD2 (5 bases). The CDR3 loop spans 14 amino acids. The germline V and J ends were trimmed by 5 bases and 4 bases, with 11 bases remaining between them. Looked up from germline, CDR1 is KGHSH and CDR2 is LQKENI. Here the CDR3 DNA reads TGTGCCAGCTCAGACCTAGCTAGCACCGGGGAGCTGTTTTTT. Translation: CASSDLASTGELFF.

V and J are TRBV28 and TRBJ1-4, with D perhaps TRBD1 (5 bases). The CDR3 consists of 16 residues. Looked up from germline, CDR1 is MDHEN and CDR2 is SYDVKM. Trimming removed 4 bases at V and 2 bases at J, with 14 bases between. CDR3 region: CASSSPLRGTNEKLFF. The CDR3 DNA reads TGTGCCAGCAGTTCCCCCCTTCGGGGGACTAATGAAAAACTGTTTTTT. The complete variable domain, with remaining parts taken from reference TRBV28 and TRBJ1-4, reads DVKVTQSSRYLVKRTGEKVFLECVQDMDHENMFWYRQDPGLGLRLIYFSYDVKMKEKGDIPEGYSVSREKKERFSLILESASTNQTSMYLCASSSPLRGTNEKLFFGSGTQLSVL.

This clone was observed a single time. The rearrangement uses TRBV10-3 and TRBJ1-4, with D maybe TRBD1 (5 bases). Per the germline V gene, CDR1 is ENHRY and CDR2 is SYGVKD. This CDR3 has 12 residues. Trimming took 4 bases from V and 13 from J, leaving 13 bases between them. CDR3 sequence reads: CAISATTGGLFF. The CDR3 DNA reads as TGTGCCATCAGTGCCACAACAGGAGGACTGTTTTTT.

The rearrangement uses TRBV6-1 and TRBJ2-7; TRBD1 might be the D (6 bases). The CDR3 is made up of 12 amino acids. Trimming removed 6 bases from V and 6 bases from J, with 12 bases in between. Germline V CDR1 and CDR2: MNHNS, SASEGT. The CDR3 region is CASSLKQGEQYF. CDR3 DNA: TGTGCCAGCAGCCTGAAACAGGGCGAGCAGTACTTC.

The gene calls are TRBV7-2 and TRBJ2-4; D not resolved. V dropped 5 bases and J dropped 6 bases, with 5 bases sitting between them. The CDR3 spans 11 residues. Per germline, CDR1 SGHTA and CDR2 FQGNSA. The CDR3 loop is CASSAANIQYF. CDR3 DNA sequence: TGTGCCAGCAGCGCCGCAAACATTCAGTACTTC.

This chain joins TRBV2 and TRBJ2-6; D gene uncertain. The CDR3 is 14 residues long. From germline, CDR1 is SNHLY and CDR2 FYNNEI. The V and J ends lost 6 bases and 3 bases respectively, with 9 bases between them. Written as DNA, the CDR3 is TGTGCCAGCAGCTGGAATAGTGGGGCCAACGTCCTGACTTTC. It translates to CASSWNSGANVLTF.

The V and J genes are TRBV5-7 and TRBJ2-1; 8 nucleotides line up with TRBD2. TRBV5-7 is assigned to the ORF class and has an uncertain function. The trim removed 2 bases at V and 2 bases at J, leaving 12 bases unmatched. The CDR3 runs 18 residues. This chain's CDR3 is CASSFWWSSGIPYNEQFF. The CDR3 nucleotides read TGTGCCAGCAGCTTCTGGTGGAGTAGCGGGATTCCCTACAATGAGCAGTTCTTC.

This chain joins TRBV5-1 and TRBJ2-1; possibly TRBD1 for D (6 bases). CDR3 size: 15 residues. The V gene lost 1 base and the J gene lost 9 bases, with 17 bases spanning the gap. CDR1 SGHRS and CDR2 YFSETQ come from the germline V gene. The CDR3 sequence: CASSLNRATLGEQFF. The CDR3 DNA reads as TGCGCCAGCAGCTTGAACAGGGCAACATTGGGTGAGCAGTTCTTC.

The chain uses TRBV9 and TRBJ2-3, with D perhaps matching TRBD1 (5 bases). Germline values: CDR1 SGDLS, CDR2 YYNGEE. V gave up 0 bases and J gave up 9 bases, with 14 bases separating them. The CDR3 sequence is 14 residues long. The CDR3 region has the DNA TGTGCCAGCAGCGTAGACACCAACAAGGGGACGCAGTATTTT. Residues: CASSVDTNKGTQYF.